This T cell receptor beta chain was profiled in a study of blood T cells in healthy people across ages. With a J-beta primer mix and a sample-barcoded 5' primer, a second PCR ran roughly 6 to 12 cycles. TCRdb reanalysed the 5' RACE reads using MiXCR and keeps one entry per CDR3 protein. The profile covers about 1.8 million distinct CDR3 sequences, with less than 50% appearing a single time and less than 2.5% taken by the ten largest. The sequenced sample consisted of blood. The TCR originated in a woman between 40 and 55 years old in good health.

The CDR3, as DNA: TGTGCCAGCAGTGCCTTGACAGGGAATGAGCAGTTCTTC. This sequence encodes CASSALTGNEQFF. The V and J genes are TRBV25-1 and TRBJ2-1, with 7 bases that match TRBD1. With 4 bases clipped from V and 7 bases from J, the junction kept 4 bases outside the gene matches. Germline CDR1 and CDR2: MGHDK and SYGVNS. The CDR3 loop spans 13 amino acids.